This T cell receptor (beta chain) was identified during a study of CD8 T cells in Susac syndrome. V lost 6 bases, J lost 4 bases, and 9 bases lay in between. This CDR3 contains 13 residues. Germline CDR1 and CDR2: PRHDT and FYEKMQ (reference sequence). RNA, at about 0.45 to 1 ug, was reverse transcribed with random hexamers. Amplification of TCR beta CDR3 by immunoSEQ multiplex PCR spanned 54 Vbeta and 13 Jbeta. TCRdb reanalysed the immunoSEQ multiplex PCR reads using MiXCR and keeps one entry per CDR3 protein. The repertoire holds about 300,000 distinct CDR3 sequences, with around nine tenths as singletons.

This TCR was recovered from a human donor with multiple sclerosis. This chain uses TRBV13 with TRBJ1-4; D gene unclear. The material sequenced was CD8+ T cells from PBMCs. Written as DNA, the CDR3 is TGTGCCAGCAGACTAGGATTTAATGAAAAACTGTTTTTT. Translated, it gives CASRLGFNEKLFF.